A selection of T cell receptor beta chains follows, all from one sample in a study of cytomegalovirus exposure and HLA in healthy donors. TCRdb's copy holds only in-frame clones and misses some; the assay was immunoSEQ multiplex PCR. The data contain 85,000 to 130,000 clones, 71% of them seen just once; the ten biggest clones take up 2.8%. The sample comprised PBMCs. The receptors derive from a female donor in good health and CMV-seronegative. Both conserved end residues are part of each CDR3. D genes are given only for firm matches. Part of the rows lack a size; the others show once, few, many or a class for expanded clones.

cdr3_aa cdr3_nt j_call v_call clone_size d_call
CASSQDTRVDEQYF TGCGCCAGCAGCCAAGATACGAGGGTGGACGAGCAGTACTTC TRBJ2-7 TRBV4-3 - -
CASKAGPEQFF TGTGCCAGCAAAGCGGGACCGGAGCAGTTCTTC TRBJ2-1 TRBV2 - TRBD2
CASSQTGSPGQAGNTIYF TGCGCCAGCAGCCAAACAGGCTCTCCGGGACAGGCTGGAAACACCATATATTTT TRBJ1-3 TRBV5-1 - TRBD1
CASSPQRASTDTQYF TGCGCCAGCAGCCCACAGCGGGCTAGCACAGATACGCAGTATTTT TRBJ2-3 TRBV5-1 - -
CASSSVAKNIQYF TGTGCCAGCAGTTCCGTAGCCAAAAACATTCAGTACTTC TRBJ2-4 TRBV28 - -
CAWSHPTSGPHNEQFF TGTGCCTGGAGCCACCCAACTAGCGGCCCGCACAATGAGCAGTTCTTC TRBJ2-1 TRBV30 - TRBD2
CASSYRGGYVTQYF TGTGCCAGCAGTTATAGGGGGGGCTATGTGACCCAGTACTTC TRBJ2-5 TRBV6-5 - -
CASGGTSTDTQYF TGTGCCAGCGGGGGGACGAGCACAGATACGCAGTATTTT TRBJ2-3 TRBV2 - -
CAIRVGLAETGELFF TGTGCCATCAGAGTGGGACTAGCGGAAACCGGGGAGCTGTTTTTT TRBJ2-2 TRBV10-3 - TRBD2
CASSLTGVRNTEAFF TGTGCCAGCAGTCTGACAGGGGTTCGGAACACTGAAGCTTTCTTT TRBJ1-1 TRBV28 few TRBD1
CASSDRVAEAFF TGTGCCAGCAGTGACAGGGTCGCTGAAGCTTTCTTT TRBJ1-1 TRBV6-5 - TRBD1
CASSLSLLTLGGELFF TGTGCCAGCAGTTTATCGTTGCTGACTTTGGGCGGGGAGCTGTTTTTT TRBJ2-2 TRBV27 few -
CASSSGLQLGDTQYF TGTGCCAGCAGTTCGGGACTCCAATTAGGAGATACGCAGTATTTT TRBJ2-3 TRBV27 - -
CAGSEAGTRVQTQYF TGTGCCGGCAGTGAAGCTGGGACTAGGGTCCAGACCCAGTACTTC TRBJ2-5 TRBV2 - TRBD2
CASSLTLDKTVRYGYTF TGCGCCAGCAGCTTAACTTTAGACAAAACAGTTCGCTATGGCTACACCTTC TRBJ1-2 TRBV5-1 - -
CASSLSRELPLEQYF TGTGCCAGCAGTTTATCGCGGGAGTTGCCCCTCGAGCAGTACTTC TRBJ2-7 TRBV27 - TRBD2
CASSFNRAAEAFF TGTGCCAGCAGTTTCAACAGGGCTGCTGAAGCTTTCTTT TRBJ1-1 TRBV28 - -
CASSQVDPAVQIQYF TGTGCCAGCAGCCAAGTCGATCCAGCGGTTCAAATTCAGTACTTC TRBJ2-4 TRBV4-2 - -
CASSWTSGIDNEQFF TGCGCCAGCAGCTGGACTAGCGGGATAGACAATGAGCAGTTCTTC TRBJ2-1 TRBV5-1 - TRBD2
CASSPDRAGANVLTF TGCGCCAGCAGTCCTGACAGGGCTGGGGCCAACGTCCTGACTTTC TRBJ2-6 TRBV10-1 - TRBD1
CATTSGRGSQETQYF TGCGCTACGACTAGCGGGAGGGGAAGCCAAGAGACCCAGTACTTC TRBJ2-5 TRBV5-1 once TRBD2
CASSRVRQLGGPETQYF TGTGCCAGCAGTCGAGTACGACAGTTAGGGGGCCCAGAGACCCAGTACTTC TRBJ2-5 TRBV2 - TRBD1
CASSPPYPTDGGTEAFF TGTGCCAGCAGCCCTCCTTACCCGACAGACGGCGGCACTGAAGCTTTCTTT TRBJ1-1 TRBV5-4 - -
CASSPSAGRASDTQYF TGTGCCAGCAGCCCATCCGCCGGGAGGGCCTCAGATACGCAGTATTTT TRBJ2-3 TRBV7-2 - TRBD2
CAIRAGSLDQPQHF TGTGCCATCAGGGCAGGATCCCTTGATCAGCCCCAGCATTTT TRBJ1-5 TRBV10-3 few -
CASSTDRLAGVAYEQYF TGTGCCAGCAGCACCGACCGATTAGCGGGAGTCGCCTACGAGCAGTACTTC TRBJ2-7 TRBV5-6 - TRBD2
CASSESAGNTEAFF TGCGCCAGCAGTGAGTCGGCGGGGAACACTGAAGCTTTCTTT TRBJ1-1 TRBV10-1 - -
CASSTQAFVYEQYF TGTGCCAGTAGTACCCAGGCGTTCGTCTACGAGCAGTACTTC TRBJ2-7 TRBV19 - -
CASSLDSGANSYEQYF TGTGCCAGCAGCTTAGACTCGGGAGCCAACTCTTACGAGCAGTACTTC TRBJ2-7 TRBV7-2 - -
CASSLFGQGQETQYF TGTGCCAGCAGCTTATTTGGTCAGGGCCAAGAGACCCAGTACTTC TRBJ2-5 TRBV7-6 - -
CASQKQGIAYEQYF TGTGCCAGCCAAAAACAGGGAATCGCCTACGAGCAGTACTTC TRBJ2-7 TRBV27 - -
CASSLLGGDTQYF TGTGCCAGCAGCTTGTTAGGGGGAGATACGCAGTATTTT TRBJ2-3 TRBV5-5 - -
CASRITGGLKKTQYF TGTGCCAGCAGGATCACAGGGGGCTTAAAGAAGACCCAGTACTTC TRBJ2-5 TRBV11-2 - TRBD1
CASSFTTSGDEQFF TGTGCCAGCAGCTTCACGACTAGCGGAGATGAGCAGTTCTTC TRBJ2-1 TRBV7-9 - TRBD2
CASSLGPGQVNDANTGELFF TGTGCCAGCAGCTTAGGACCTGGGCAAGTAAACGACGCGAACACCGGGGAGCTGTTTTTT TRBJ2-2 TRBV7-6 - -
CASSFVDSTSGANVLTF TGTGCCAGCAGCTTTGTTGACTCGACCTCTGGGGCCAACGTCCTGACTTTC TRBJ2-6 TRBV5-5 - -
CASTPTFTSYEQYF TGTGCCAGTACGCCGACATTCACATCCTACGAGCAGTACTTC TRBJ2-7 TRBV19 few -
CASSVGVSGRSDTQYF TGTGCCAGCAGCGTAGGGGTTAGCGGGAGATCAGATACGCAGTATTTT TRBJ2-3 TRBV9 few TRBD2
CASSEGRTVYGYTF TGTGCCAGCAGTGAGGGCCGGACAGTCTATGGCTACACCTTC TRBJ1-2 TRBV2 - -
CASSPGETGRGEKLFF TGCGCCAGCAGCCCAGGAGAGACAGGGCGGGGTGAAAAACTGTTTTTT TRBJ1-4 TRBV4-1 few TRBD1
CASSALKTGADTQYF TGTGCCAGCAGCGCCCTAAAAACAGGGGCAGATACGCAGTATTTT TRBJ2-3 TRBV9 - TRBD1
CASSVEPHTDTQYF TGTGCCAGCAGCGTAGAGCCTCACACAGATACGCAGTATTTT TRBJ2-3 TRBV9 few -
CARRRVTGMDKVYEQYF TGTGCCAGAAGACGGGTCACGGGCATGGACAAGGTCTACGAGCAGTACTTC TRBJ2-7 TRBV5-3 - -
CASSATSGKGADTQYF TGTGCCAGCAGCGCAACTAGCGGGAAAGGGGCAGATACGCAGTATTTT TRBJ2-3 TRBV9 few TRBD2
CASSLAGTGTEKLFF TGCGCCAGCAGCTTGGCTGGGACAGGGACTGAAAAACTGTTTTTT TRBJ1-4 TRBV5-1 medium-sized TRBD1
CAWTALDTYQETQYF TGTGCCTGGACGGCTTTGGACACGTACCAAGAGACCCAGTACTTC TRBJ2-5 TRBV30 - -
CASSPGLVSGNTIYF TGTGCCAGCAGCCCGGGACTGGTCTCTGGAAACACCATATATTTT TRBJ1-3 TRBV14 - -
CASSPYKREIDDTQYF TGTGCCAGCTCACCTTATAAGCGGGAGATCGATGATACGCAGTATTTT TRBJ2-3 TRBV18 - TRBD2
CATSRDRVNQPQHF TGTGCCACCAGCAGAGATCGGGTAAATCAGCCCCAGCATTTT TRBJ1-5 TRBV15 - -
CASSLGTGPYEQYF TGTGCCAGCAGTTTGGGGACAGGGCCTTACGAGCAGTACTTC TRBJ2-7 TRBV27 few TRBD1
CASSYGTGRDQPQHF TGCGCCAGCAGCTACGGGACAGGGCGGGATCAGCCCCAGCATTTT TRBJ1-5 TRBV5-1 - TRBD1
CASSYQTGTLGDTQYF TGTGCCAGCAGCTACCAGACAGGGACGCTGGGAGATACGCAGTATTTT TRBJ2-3 TRBV7-6 few TRBD1
CASSPSRGGLANEQFF TGTGCCAGCAGCCCCTCGAGAGGGGGACTAGCCAATGAGCAGTTCTTC TRBJ2-1 TRBV7-3 - TRBD2
CASSSELYEQYF TGCGCCAGCAGCTCCGAACTATACGAGCAGTACTTC TRBJ2-7 TRBV5-1 - -
CASSRASGRMGREQFF TGTGCCAGCAGCCGAGCTAGCGGGAGGATGGGTCGGGAGCAGTTCTTC TRBJ2-1 TRBV14 - TRBD2
CASSVRLRLAGGGELFF TGTGCCAGCAGTGTACGATTGAGACTAGCGGGAGGCGGGGAGCTGTTTTTT TRBJ2-2 TRBV2 - TRBD2
CASSPAVGQRVLRGGEQYF TGTGCCAGCAGCCCCGCTGTGGGACAGCGGGTTCTTAGGGGTGGTGAGCAGTACTTC TRBJ2-7 TRBV27 - -